This T cell receptor (beta chain) was retrieved from a study of blood T cell repertoires in COVID-19. Generated by immunoSEQ multiplex PCR, the TCRdb table keeps only in-frame clones and is missing some. The sample lists about 310,000 clones; around nine tenths were seen once. Concerning this clone itself: An end of the junction does not agree with germline; a read error may underlie this.

Material: PBMCs or T cells enriched from blood (not recorded which). This receptor was identified in a woman aged 40 to 50 who had recovered from COVID-19.

CDR3 DNA sequence: TGTGCCAGCAGCTTGGAAGTCTCTAGGGCCAACGTCCTGACTTTC. As protein: CASSLEVSRANVLTF. The genes are TRBV5-4 and TRBJ2-6; D call uncertain. The germline CDR1 and CDR2 sequences are SGHNT and YYREEE (reference sequence). CDR3 length: 15 amino acids.